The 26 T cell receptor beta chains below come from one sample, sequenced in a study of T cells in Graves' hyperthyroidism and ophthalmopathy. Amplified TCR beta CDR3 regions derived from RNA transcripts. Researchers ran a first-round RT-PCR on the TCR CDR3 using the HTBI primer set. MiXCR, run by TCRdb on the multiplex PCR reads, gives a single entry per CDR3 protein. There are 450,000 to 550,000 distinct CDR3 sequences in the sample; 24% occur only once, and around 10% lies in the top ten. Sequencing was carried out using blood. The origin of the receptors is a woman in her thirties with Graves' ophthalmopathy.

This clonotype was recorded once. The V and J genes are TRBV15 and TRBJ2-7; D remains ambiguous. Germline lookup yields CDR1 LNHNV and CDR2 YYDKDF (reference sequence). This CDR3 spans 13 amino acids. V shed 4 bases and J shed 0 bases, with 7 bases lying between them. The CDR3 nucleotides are TGTGCCACCAGCATGGACGTCTCCTACGAGCAGTACTTC. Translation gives CATSMDVSYEQYF.

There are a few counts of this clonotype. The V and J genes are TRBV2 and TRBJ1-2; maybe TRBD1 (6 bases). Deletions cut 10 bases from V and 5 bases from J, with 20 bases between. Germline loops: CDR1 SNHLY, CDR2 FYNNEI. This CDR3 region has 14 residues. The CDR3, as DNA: TGTGCCACCATACTTGGACAGAATCTGTATGGCTACACCTTC. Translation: CATILGQNLYGYTF.

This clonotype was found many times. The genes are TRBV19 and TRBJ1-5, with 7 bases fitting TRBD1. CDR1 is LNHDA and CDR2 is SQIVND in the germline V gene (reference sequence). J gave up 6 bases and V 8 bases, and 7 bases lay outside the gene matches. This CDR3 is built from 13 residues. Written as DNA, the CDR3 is TGTGCCAGTTTGGACAGGTCGGGTCAGCCCCAGCATTTT. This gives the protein CASLDRSGQPQHF.

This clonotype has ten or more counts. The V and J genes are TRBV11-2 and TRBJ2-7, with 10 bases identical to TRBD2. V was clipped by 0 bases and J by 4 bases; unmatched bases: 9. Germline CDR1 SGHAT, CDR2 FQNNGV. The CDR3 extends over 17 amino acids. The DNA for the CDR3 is TGTGCCAGCAGCTTAGATCTGAGTACTAGCGGGACGTACGAGCAGTACTTC. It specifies CASSLDLSTSGTYEQYF.

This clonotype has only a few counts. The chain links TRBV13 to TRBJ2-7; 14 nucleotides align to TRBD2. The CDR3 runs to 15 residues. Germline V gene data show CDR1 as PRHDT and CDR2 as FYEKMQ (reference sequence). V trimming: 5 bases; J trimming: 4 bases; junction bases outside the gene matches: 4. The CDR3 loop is CASSPTSGRVYEQYF. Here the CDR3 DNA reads TGTGCCAGCAGCCCGACTAGCGGGAGGGTATACGAGCAGTACTTC.

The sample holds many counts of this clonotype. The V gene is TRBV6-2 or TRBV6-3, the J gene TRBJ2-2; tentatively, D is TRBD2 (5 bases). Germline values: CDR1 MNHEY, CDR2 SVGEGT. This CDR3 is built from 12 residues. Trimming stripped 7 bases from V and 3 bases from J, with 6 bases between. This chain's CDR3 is CASMDYTGELFF. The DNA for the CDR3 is TGTGCCAGCATGGACTACACCGGGGAGCTGTTTTTT.

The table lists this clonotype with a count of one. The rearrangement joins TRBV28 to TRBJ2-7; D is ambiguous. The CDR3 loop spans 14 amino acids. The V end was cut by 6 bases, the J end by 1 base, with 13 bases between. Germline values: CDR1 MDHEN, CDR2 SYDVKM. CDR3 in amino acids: CASRKSPPSYEQYF. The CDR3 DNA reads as TGTGCCAGCAGGAAGAGTCCCCCTTCCTACGAGCAGTACTTC. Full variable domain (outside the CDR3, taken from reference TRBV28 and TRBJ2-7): DVKVTQSSRYLVKRTGEKVFLECVQDMDHENMFWYRQDPGLGLRLIYFSYDVKMKEKGDIPEGYSVSREKKERFSLILESASTNQTSMYLCASRKSPPSYEQYFGPGTRLTVT.

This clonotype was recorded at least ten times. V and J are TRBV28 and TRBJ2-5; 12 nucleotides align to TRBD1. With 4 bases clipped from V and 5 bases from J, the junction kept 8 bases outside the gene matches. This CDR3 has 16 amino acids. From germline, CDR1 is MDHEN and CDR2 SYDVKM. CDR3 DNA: TGTGCCAGCAGTTGGGGACAGGGGGCGAGGGGTGAGACCCAGTACTTC. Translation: CASSWGQGARGETQYF.

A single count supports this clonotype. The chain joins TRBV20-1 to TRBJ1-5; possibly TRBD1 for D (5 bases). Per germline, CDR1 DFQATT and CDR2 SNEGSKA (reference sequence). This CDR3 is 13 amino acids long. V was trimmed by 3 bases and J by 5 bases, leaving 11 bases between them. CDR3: CSASRQGDQPQHF. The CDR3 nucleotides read TGCAGTGCTAGTCGGCAGGGTGATCAGCCCCAGCATTTT.

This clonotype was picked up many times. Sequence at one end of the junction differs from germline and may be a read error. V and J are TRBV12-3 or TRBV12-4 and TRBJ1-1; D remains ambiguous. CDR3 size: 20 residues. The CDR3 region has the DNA TGTGCCAGCAGTTTACCCCCGCGAAGGGCAAATGTAGAGATGAACGCTGAAGCTTTCTTT. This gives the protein CASSLPPRRANVEMNAEAFF.

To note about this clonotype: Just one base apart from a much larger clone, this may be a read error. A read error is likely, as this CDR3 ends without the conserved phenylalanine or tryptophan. CDR3 sequence: CAWISGYLNIEAFS. In DNA, the CDR3 is TGTGCCTGGATTTCGGGGTATTTGAACATTGAAGCTTTCTCT. The V gene is TRBV30, the J gene TRBJ1-1; D is unresolved. The CDR3 totals 14 residues. Germline loops: CDR1 GTSNPN, CDR2 SVGIG (reference sequence).

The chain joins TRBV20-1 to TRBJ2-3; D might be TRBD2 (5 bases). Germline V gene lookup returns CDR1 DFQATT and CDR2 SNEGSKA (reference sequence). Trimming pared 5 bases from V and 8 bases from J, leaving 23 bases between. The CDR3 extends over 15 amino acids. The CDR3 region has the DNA TGCAGTGCTCCTCCCCTAGCACCGAGTATGGGTACGCAGTATTTT. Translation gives CSAPPLAPSMGTQYF.

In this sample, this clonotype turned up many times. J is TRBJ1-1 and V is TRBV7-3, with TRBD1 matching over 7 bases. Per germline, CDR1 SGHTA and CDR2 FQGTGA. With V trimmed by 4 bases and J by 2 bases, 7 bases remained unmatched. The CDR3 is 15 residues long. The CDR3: CASSSQGGLNTEAFF. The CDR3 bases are TGTGCCAGCAGCTCGCAGGGGGGGCTTAACACTGAAGCTTTCTTT.

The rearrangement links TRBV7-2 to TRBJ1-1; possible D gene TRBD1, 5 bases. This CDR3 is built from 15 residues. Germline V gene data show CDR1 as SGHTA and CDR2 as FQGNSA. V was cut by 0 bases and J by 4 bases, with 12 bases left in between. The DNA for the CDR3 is TGTGCCAGCAGCTTAGCGGGCGGGGCCGGCACTGAAGCTTTCTTT. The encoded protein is CASSLAGGAGTEAFF.

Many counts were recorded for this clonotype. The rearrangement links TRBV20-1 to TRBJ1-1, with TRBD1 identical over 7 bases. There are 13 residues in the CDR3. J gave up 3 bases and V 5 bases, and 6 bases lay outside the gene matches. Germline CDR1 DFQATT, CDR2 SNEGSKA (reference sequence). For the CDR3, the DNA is TGCAGTGCTCCCCATGGGACAGACACTGAAGCTTTCTTT. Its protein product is CSAPHGTDTEAFF.

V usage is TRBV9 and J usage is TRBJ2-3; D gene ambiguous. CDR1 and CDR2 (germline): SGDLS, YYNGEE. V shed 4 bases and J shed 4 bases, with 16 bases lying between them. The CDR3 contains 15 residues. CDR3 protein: CASSPGMTGADTQYF. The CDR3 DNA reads TGTGCCAGCAGCCCTGGAATGACTGGGGCAGATACGCAGTATTTT.

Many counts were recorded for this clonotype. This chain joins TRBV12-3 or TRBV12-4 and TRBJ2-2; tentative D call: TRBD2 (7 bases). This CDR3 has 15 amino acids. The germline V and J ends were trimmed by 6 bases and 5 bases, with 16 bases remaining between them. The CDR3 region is CASSLVAGATGELFF. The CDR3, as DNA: TGTGCCAGCAGCCTTGTTGCGGGGGCAACCGGGGAGCTGTTTTTT.

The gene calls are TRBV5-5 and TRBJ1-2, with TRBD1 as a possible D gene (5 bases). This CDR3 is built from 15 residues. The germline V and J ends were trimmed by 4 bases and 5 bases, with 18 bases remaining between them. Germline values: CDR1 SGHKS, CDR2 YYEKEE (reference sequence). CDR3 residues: CASSPWDSKPYGYTF. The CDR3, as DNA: TGTGCCAGCAGCCCATGGGACTCGAAGCCGTATGGCTACACCTTC.

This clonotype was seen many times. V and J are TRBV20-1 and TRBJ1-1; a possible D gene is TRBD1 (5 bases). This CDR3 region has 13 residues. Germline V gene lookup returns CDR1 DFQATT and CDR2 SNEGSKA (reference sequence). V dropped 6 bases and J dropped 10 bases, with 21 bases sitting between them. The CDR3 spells CSANPGPGRVAFF. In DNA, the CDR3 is TGCAGTGCAAATCCCGGGCCAGGGAGGGTAGCTTTCTTT.

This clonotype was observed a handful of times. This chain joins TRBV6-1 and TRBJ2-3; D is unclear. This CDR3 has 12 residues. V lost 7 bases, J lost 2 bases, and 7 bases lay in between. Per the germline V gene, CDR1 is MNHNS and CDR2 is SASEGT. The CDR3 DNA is TGTGCCAGCACCAAGGCCACAGATACGCAGTATTTT. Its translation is CASTKATDTQYF.

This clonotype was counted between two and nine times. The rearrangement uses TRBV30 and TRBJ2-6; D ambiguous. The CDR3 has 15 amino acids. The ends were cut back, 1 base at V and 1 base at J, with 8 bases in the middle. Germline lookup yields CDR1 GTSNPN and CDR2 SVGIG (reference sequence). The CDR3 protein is CAWSDPQSGANVLTF. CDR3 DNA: TGTGCCTGGAGTGATCCCCAGTCTGGGGCCAACGTCCTGACTTTC.

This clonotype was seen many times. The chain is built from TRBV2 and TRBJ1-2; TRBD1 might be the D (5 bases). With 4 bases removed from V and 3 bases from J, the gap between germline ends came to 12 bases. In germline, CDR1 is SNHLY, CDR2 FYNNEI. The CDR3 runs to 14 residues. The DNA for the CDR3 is TGTGCCAGCAGTGGAGATGGGACGGACTATGGCTACACCTTC. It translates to CASSGDGTDYGYTF.

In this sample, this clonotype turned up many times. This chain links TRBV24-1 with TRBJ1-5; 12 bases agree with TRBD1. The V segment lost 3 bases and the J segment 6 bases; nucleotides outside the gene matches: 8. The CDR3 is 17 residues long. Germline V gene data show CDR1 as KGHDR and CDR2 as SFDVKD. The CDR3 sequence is CATSDGGTGGVGQPQHF. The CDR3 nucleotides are TGTGCCACCAGTGATGGGGGGACAGGGGGCGTGGGTCAGCCCCAGCATTTT.

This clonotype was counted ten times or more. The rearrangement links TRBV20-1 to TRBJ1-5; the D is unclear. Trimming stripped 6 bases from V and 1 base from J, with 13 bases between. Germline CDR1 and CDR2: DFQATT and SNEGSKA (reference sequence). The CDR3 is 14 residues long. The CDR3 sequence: CSAPDETSNQPQHF. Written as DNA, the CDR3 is TGCAGTGCCCCGGACGAAACAAGCAATCAGCCCCAGCATTTT.

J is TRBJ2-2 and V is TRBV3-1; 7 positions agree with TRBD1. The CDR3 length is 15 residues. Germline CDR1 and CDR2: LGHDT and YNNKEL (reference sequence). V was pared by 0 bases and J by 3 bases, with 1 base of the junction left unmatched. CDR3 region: CASSQETGHTGELFF. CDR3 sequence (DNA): TGTGCCAGCAGCCAAGAGACAGGGCACACCGGGGAGCTGTTTTTT. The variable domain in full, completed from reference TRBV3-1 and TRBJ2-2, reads DTAVSQTPKYLVTQMGNDKSIKCEQNLGHDTMYWYKQDSKKFLKIMFSYNNKELIINETVPNRFSPKSPDKAHLNLHINSLELGDSAVYFCASSQETGHTGELFFGEGSRLTVL.

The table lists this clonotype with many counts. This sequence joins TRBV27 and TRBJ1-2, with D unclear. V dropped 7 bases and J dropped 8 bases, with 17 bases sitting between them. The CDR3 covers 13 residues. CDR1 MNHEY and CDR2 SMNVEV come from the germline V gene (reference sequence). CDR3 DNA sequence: TGTGCCAGCACCCAGGCTCTCTCCCAAGGCTACACCTTC. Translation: CASTQALSQGYTF.